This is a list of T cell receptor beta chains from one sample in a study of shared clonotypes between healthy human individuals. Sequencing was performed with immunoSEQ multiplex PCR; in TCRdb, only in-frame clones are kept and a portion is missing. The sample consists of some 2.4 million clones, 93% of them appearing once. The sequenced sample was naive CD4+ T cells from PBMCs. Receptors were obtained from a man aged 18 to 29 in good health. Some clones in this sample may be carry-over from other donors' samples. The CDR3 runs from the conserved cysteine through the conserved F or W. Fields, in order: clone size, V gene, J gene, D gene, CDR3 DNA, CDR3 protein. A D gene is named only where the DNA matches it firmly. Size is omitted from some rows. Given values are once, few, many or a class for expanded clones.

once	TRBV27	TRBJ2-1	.	TGTGCCAGCAGTTGGGTTTTGTCGAGGGACATCCACAATGAGCAGTTCTTC	CASSWVLSRDIHNEQFF
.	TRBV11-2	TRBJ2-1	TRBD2	TGTGCCAGCAGCCCCCGACTAGCGGTCACCTACAATGAGCAGTTCTTC	CASSPRLAVTYNEQFF
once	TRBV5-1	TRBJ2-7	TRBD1	TGCGCCAGCAGCTTGGGCCCGGACAGGCCCACCCACTACGAGCAGTACTTC	CASSLGPDRPTHYEQYF
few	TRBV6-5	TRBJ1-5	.	TGTGCCAGCAGTTACTCGAGAGATCAGCCCCAGCATTTT	CASSYSRDQPQHF
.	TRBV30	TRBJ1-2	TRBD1	TGTGCCTGGACCCCCAGGGGGCGGGGTGGCTACACCTTC	CAWTPRGRGGYTF
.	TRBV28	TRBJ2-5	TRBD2	TGTGCCAGCAGTCGACTAGCGCGCGAGACCCAGTACTTC	CASSRLARETQYF
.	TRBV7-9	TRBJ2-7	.	TGTGCCAGCAGCTTGAGCCAGGGTGCCTACGAGCAGTACTTC	CASSLSQGAYEQYF
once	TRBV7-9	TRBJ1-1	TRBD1	TGTGCCAGCAGCTTGACAGGGGTCTTGAACACTGAAGCTTTCTTT	CASSLTGVLNTEAFF
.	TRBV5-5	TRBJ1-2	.	TGTGCCAGCAGCGCCCAGAGGAATACTAACTATGGCTACACCTTC	CASSAQRNTNYGYTF
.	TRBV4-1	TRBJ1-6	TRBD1	TGCGCCAGCAGCCGAGCCCAGACAGGGTCGGGTGGATCACCCCTCCACTTT	CASSRAQTGSGGSPLHF